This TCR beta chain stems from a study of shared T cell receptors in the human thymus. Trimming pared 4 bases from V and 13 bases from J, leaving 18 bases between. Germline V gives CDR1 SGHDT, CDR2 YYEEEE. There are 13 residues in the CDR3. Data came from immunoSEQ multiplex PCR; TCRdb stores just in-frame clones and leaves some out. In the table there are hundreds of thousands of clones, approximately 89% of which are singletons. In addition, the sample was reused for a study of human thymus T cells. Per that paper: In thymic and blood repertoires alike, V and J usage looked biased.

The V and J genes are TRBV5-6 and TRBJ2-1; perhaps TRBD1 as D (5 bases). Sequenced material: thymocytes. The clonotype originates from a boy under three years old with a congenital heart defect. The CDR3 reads CASSQTDSNIQFF. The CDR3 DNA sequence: TGTGCCAGCAGCCAAACCGACAGTAACATACAGTTCTTC.